This T cell receptor (beta chain) was obtained from a study of Ad26.COV2.S vaccination and SARS-CoV-2 variants. In the study overall: The donor participated in the COV1001 trial, in its Ad26.COV2.S arm.

Sequenced by immunoSEQ multiplex PCR; TCRdb stores in-frame clones only, minus some. The sample shows some 320,000 clones, 85% of them seen only once. Treatment specified: around 19 received Ad26.COV2.S at low or high dose, single or two shots; several received placebo; per-sample allocation not given. Day 63 after the first injection of vaccine or placebo was the sampling time. At a Boston site, the person donating was an adult of 18-55 years. This clone was seen just once. Its antigen is as yet unknown. CDR1 is MNHNY, CDR2 SVGAGI, per germline (reference sequence). The V gene lost 2 bases and the J gene lost 10 bases, with 12 bases spanning the gap. The CDR3 spans 14 residues. The study, taken as a whole, reports: It was found that vaccine and placebo recipients had similar non-spike TCR breadth.

The sample was peripheral blood, taken in a trial of Ad26.COV2.S vaccine versus placebo. The source of this sequence is a person aged 18-65 years who received the Ad26.COV2.S COVID-19 vaccine or a placebo. The chain carries TRBV6-6 and TRBJ1-6, with a possible D match to TRBD1 (6 bases). The CDR3 is CASSYGRGASPLHF. The CDR3 DNA reads TGTGCCAGCAGTTACGGCAGGGGAGCCTCACCCCTCCACTTT.